Below, 4 T cell receptor beta chains from the same sample are listed, as sequenced in a study of OX40 agonist ivuxolimab in advanced cancers. Libraries were prepared through the immunoSEQ multiplex PCR assay. TCRdb stores this immuneACCESS table with in-frame sequences only. Part of the clones is absent; in the studies checked, under half of the shortfall reflects unresolved V genes, and no reason is known for the rest. The sample table lists roughly 79,000 clones, roughly 85% of them with a count of one. Roughly a sixth of the sample is in the top ten clones. The sequences come from CD4+ or CD8+ T cells sorted from blood, collected in a trial of the OX40 agonist ivuxolimab. Every receptor here comes from an adult with an advanced solid tumor such as melanoma, head and neck, liver or kidney cancer.

CDR3 sequence reads: CASSQGQENTEAFF. CDR3 DNA sequence: TGTGCCAGCAGCCAAGGTCAGGAGAACACTGAAGCTTTCTTT. This chain connects TRBV4-2 to TRBJ1-1; D is unclear. There are 14 residues in the CDR3. CDR1 LGHNA and CDR2 YNFKEQ come from the germline V gene. V dropped 1 base and J dropped 1 base, with 7 bases sitting between them.

This clone was seen a single time. The chain links TRBV28 to TRBJ2-7, with D hard to call. This CDR3 contains 13 residues. CDR1 MDHEN and CDR2 SYDVKM come from the germline V gene. V lost 2 bases and J 3 bases, leaving 8 bases between the germline ends. The CDR3 sequence is CASSLRRVYEQYF. CDR3 sequence (DNA): TGTGCCAGCAGTTTAAGAAGGGTCTACGAGCAGTACTTC. The full variable domain, rest sourced from reference TRBV28 and TRBJ2-7, is DVKVTQSSRYLVKRTGEKVFLECVQDMDHENMFWYRQDPGLGLRLIYFSYDVKMKEKGDIPEGYSVSREKKERFSLILESASTNQTSMYLCASSLRRVYEQYFGPGTRLTVT.

The sample holds one count of this clone. The CDR3 DNA sequence: TGTGCCAGCAGCCCCGATCACGGTTACGAGCAGTACTTC. Translating it yields CASSPDHGYEQYF. The V call is TRBV7-9, the J call TRBJ2-7; D remains unclear. Trimming cost V 5 bases and J 4 bases, with 12 bases left between them. This CDR3 has 13 residues. Germline CDR1 is SEHNR and CDR2 is FQNEAQ (reference sequence). The entire variable domain, with the rest obtained from reference TRBV7-9 and TRBJ2-7, is as follows: DTGVSQNPRHKITKRGQNVTFRCDPISEHNRLYWYRQTLGQGPEFLTYFQNEAQLEKSRLLSDRFSAERPKGSFSTLEIQRTEQGDSAMYLCASSPDHGYEQYFGPGTRLTVT.

V gene TRBV10-2 combines with J gene TRBJ1-4; maybe TRBD1 (5 bases). Trimming pared 5 bases from V and 0 bases from J, leaving 10 bases between. The CDR3 has 15 residues. Germline V gene lookup returns CDR1 WSHSY and CDR2 SAAADI. The CDR3 bases are TGCGCCAGCAGTAGAACAGGTTCAACTAATGAAAAACTGTTTTTT. It yields the protein CASSRTGSTNEKLFF.